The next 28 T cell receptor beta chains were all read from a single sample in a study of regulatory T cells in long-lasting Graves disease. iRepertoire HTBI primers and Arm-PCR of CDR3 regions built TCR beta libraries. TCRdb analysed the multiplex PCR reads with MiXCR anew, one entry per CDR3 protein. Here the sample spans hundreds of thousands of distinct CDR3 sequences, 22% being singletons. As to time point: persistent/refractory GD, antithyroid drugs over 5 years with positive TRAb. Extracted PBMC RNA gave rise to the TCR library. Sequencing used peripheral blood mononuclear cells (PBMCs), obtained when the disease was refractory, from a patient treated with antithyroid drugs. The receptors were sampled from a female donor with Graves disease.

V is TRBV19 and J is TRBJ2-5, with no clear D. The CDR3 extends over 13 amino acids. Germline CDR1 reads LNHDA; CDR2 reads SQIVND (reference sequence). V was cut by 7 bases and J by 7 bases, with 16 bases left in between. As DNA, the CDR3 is TGTGCCAGTAATCAAGGCGGTCCCGGGACCCAGTACTTC. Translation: CASNQGGPGTQYF.

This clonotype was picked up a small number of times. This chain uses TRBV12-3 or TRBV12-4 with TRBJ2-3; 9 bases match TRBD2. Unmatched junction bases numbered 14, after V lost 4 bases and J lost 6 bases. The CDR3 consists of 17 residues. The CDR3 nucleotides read TGTGCCAGCAGTTCGTCCCCCCTAGCGGGGACGCTGGATACGCAGTATTTT. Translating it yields CASSSSPLAGTLDTQYF.

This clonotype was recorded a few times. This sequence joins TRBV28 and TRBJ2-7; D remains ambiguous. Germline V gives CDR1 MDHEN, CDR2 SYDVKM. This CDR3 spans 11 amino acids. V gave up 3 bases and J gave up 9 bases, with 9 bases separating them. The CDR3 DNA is TGTGCCAGCAGTTTCGATGTCGGGCAGTACTTC. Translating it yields CASSFDVGQYF.

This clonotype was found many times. CDR3 nucleotide sequence: TGTGCCAGCAGTTTGTCCCCTTCAGTGGGCGGGGAGCTGTTTTTT. This translates into CASSLSPSVGGELFF. The chain links TRBV28 to TRBJ2-2; the D is unclear. The germline gives CDR1 MDHEN, CDR2 SYDVKM. This CDR3 spans 15 amino acids. Trimming removed 3 bases from V and 7 bases from J, with 15 bases in between.

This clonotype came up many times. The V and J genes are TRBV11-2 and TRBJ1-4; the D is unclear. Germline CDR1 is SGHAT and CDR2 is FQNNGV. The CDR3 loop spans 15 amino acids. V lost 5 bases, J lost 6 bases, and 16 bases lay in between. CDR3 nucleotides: TGTGCCAGCAGCCCGTTTCCCGAAATAGATGAAAAACTGTTTTTT. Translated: CASSPFPEIDEKLFF.

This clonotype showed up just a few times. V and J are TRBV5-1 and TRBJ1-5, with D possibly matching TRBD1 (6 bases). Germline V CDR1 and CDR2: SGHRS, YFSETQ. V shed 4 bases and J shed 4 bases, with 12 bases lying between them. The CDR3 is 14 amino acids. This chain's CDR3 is CASSRMGANQPQHF. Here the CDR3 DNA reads TGCGCCAGCAGCCGGATGGGGGCGAATCAGCCCCAGCATTTT.

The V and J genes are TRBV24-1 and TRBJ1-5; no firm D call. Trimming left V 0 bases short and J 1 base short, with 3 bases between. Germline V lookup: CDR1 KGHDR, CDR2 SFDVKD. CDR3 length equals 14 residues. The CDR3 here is CATSDLDSNQPQHF. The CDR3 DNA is TGTGCCACCAGTGATTTGGACAGCAATCAGCCCCAGCATTTT.

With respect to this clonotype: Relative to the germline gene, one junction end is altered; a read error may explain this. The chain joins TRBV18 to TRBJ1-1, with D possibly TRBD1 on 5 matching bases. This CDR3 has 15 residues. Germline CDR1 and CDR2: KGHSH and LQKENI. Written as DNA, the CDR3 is TGTACCAGCGGTACGGGGCTAAACCAGTTCACTGAAGCTTTCTTT. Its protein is CTSGTGLNQFTEAFF.

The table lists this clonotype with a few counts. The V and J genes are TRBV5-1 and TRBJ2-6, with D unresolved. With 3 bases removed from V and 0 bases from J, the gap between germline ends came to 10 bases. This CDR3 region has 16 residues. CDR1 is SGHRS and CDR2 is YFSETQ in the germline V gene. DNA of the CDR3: TGCGCCAGCAGCTCCCCTTATATCTCTGGGGCCAACGTCCTGACTTTC. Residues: CASSSPYISGANVLTF. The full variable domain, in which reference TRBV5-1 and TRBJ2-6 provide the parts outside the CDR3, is KAGVTQTPRYLIKTRGQQVTLSCSPISGHRSVSWYQQTPGQGLQFLFEYFSETQRNKGNFPGRFSGRQFSNSRSEMNVSTLELGDSALYLCASSSPYISGANVLTFGAGSRLTVL.

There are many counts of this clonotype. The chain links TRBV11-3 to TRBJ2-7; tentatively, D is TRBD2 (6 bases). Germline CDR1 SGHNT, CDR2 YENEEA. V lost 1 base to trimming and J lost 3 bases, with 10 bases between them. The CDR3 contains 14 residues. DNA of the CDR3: TGTGCCAGCAGCTTAGTACGGGACTTCTACGAGCAGTACTTC. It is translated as CASSLVRDFYEQYF.

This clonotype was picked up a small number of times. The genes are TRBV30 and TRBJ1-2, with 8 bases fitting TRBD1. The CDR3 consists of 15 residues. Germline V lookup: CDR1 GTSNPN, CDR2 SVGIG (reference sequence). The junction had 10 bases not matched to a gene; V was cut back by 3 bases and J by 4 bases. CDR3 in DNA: TGTGCCTGGAGGGACAGGGTAATCGGCGGCTATGGCTACACCTTC. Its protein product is CAWRDRVIGGYGYTF.

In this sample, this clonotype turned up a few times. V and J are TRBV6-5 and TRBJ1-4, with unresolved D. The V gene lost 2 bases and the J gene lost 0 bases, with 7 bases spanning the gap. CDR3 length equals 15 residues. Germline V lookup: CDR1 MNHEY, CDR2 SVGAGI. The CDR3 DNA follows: TGTGCCAGCAGTTACGAAAGGGCAACTAATGAAAAACTGTTTTTT. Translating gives CASSYERATNEKLFF.

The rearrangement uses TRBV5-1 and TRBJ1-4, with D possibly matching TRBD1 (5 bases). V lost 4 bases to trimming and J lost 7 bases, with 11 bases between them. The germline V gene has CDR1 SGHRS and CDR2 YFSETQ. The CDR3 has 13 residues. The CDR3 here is CASSTGTAEKLFF. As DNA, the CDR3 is TGCGCCAGCAGCACCGGGACCGCTGAAAAACTGTTTTTT. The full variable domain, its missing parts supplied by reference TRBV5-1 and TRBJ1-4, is KAGVTQTPRYLIKTRGQQVTLSCSPISGHRSVSWYQQTPGQGLQFLFEYFSETQRNKGNFPGRFSGRQFSNSRSEMNVSTLELGDSALYLCASSTGTAEKLFFGSGTQLSVL.

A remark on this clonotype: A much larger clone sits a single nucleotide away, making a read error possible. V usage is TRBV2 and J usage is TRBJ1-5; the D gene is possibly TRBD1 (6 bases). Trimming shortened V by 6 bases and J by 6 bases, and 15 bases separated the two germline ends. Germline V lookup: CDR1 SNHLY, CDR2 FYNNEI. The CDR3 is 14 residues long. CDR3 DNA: TGTGCCAGCAGCCTTAACAGGGATGGTCAGCCCCAGCATTTT. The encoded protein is CASSLNRDGQPQHF.

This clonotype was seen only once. Written as DNA, the CDR3 is TGTGCCAGCAGCGTAGGTAGTATCACTGAAGCTTTCTTT. It translates to CASSVGSITEAFF. This chain joins TRBV9 and TRBJ1-1, with D unresolved. Between the trimmed V and J ends, which lost 0 bases and 4 bases, there was a span of 7 bases. Looked up from germline, CDR1 is SGDLS and CDR2 is YYNGEE. The CDR3 runs to 13 residues.

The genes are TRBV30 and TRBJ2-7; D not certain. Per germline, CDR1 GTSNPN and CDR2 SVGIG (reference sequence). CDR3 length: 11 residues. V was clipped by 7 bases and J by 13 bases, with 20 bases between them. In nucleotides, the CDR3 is TGTGCCTTTCGCTTGGGTAGTAAAAAATACTTC. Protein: CAFRLGSKKYF.

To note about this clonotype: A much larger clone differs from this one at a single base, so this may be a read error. CDR3 region: CASSGQGDYEQYF. CDR3 in DNA: TGTGCCAGCAGTGGGCAGGGGGACTACGAGCAGTACTTC. The J gene is TRBJ2-7, the V gene TRBV28; the match to TRBD1 covers 7 bases. With V trimmed by 5 bases and J by 3 bases, 4 bases remained unmatched. The CDR3 covers 13 residues. Germline-derived CDR1 and CDR2 are MDHEN and SYDVKM. Full variable domain (remainder filled in from reference TRBV28 and TRBJ2-7): DVKVTQSSRYLVKRTGEKVFLECVQDMDHENMFWYRQDPGLGLRLIYFSYDVKMKEKGDIPEGYSVSREKKERFSLILESASTNQTSMYLCASSGQGDYEQYFGPGTRLTVT.

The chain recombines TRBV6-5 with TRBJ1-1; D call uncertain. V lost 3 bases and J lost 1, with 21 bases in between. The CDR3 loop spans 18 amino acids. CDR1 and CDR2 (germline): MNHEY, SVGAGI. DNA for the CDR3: TGTGCCAGCAGTTATGGTCCAGAGACGGATGAGGAGAACACTGAAGCTTTCTTT. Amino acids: CASSYGPETDEENTEAFF.

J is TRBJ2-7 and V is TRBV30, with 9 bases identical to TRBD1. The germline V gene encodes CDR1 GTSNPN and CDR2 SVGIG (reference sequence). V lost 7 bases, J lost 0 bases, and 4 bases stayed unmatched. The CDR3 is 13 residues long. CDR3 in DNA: TGTGCCTTAGACAGGGGGAGCTCCTACGAGCAGTACTTC. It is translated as CALDRGSSYEQYF.

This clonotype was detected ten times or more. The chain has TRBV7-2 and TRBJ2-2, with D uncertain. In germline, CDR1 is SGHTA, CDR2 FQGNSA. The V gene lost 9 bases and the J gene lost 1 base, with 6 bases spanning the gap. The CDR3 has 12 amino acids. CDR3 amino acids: CASQLNTGELFF. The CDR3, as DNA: TGTGCCAGTCAACTGAACACCGGGGAGCTGTTTTTT. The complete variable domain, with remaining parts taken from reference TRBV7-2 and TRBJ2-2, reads GAGVSQSPSNKVTEKGKDVELRCDPISGHTALYWYRQSLGQGLEFLIYFQGNSAPDKSGLPSDRFSAERTGGSVSTLTIQRTQQEDSAVYLCASQLNTGELFFGEGSRLTVL.

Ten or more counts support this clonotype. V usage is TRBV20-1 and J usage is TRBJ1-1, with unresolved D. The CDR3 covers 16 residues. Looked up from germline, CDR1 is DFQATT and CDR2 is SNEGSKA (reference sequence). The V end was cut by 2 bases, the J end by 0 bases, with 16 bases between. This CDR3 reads CSARPLHVLMNTEAFF. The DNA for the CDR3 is TGCAGTGCTAGACCGCTACACGTTCTCATGAACACTGAAGCTTTCTTT.

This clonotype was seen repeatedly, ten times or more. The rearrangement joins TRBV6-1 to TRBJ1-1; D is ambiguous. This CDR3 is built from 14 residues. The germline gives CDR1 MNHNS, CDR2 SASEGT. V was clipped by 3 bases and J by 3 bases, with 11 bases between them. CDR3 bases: TGTGCCAGCAGTGACGAAGCAGACTACACTGAAGCTTTCTTT. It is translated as CASSDEADYTEAFF.

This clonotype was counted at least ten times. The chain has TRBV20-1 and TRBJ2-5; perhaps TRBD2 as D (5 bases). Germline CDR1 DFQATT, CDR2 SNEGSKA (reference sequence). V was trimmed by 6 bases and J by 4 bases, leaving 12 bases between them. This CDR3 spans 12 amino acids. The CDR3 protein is CSAKIATETQYF. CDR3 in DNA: TGCAGTGCGAAGATAGCGACAGAGACCCAGTACTTC.

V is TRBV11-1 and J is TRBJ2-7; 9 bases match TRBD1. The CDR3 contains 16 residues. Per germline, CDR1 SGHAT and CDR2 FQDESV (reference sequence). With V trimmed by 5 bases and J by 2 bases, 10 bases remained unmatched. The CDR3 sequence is CASSNAGQGFAYEQYF. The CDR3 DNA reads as TGTGCCAGCAGCAATGCTGGACAGGGGTTCGCCTACGAGCAGTACTTC.

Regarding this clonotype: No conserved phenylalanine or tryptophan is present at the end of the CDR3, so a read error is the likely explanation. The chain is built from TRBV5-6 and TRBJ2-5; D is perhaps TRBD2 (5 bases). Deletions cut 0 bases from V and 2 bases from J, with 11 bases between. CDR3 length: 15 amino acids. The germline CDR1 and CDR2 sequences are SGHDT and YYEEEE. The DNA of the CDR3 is TGTGCCAGCAGCTTGGGAGGGCTAGAGCAAGAGACCCAGTACCTC. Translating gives CASSLGGLEQETQYL.

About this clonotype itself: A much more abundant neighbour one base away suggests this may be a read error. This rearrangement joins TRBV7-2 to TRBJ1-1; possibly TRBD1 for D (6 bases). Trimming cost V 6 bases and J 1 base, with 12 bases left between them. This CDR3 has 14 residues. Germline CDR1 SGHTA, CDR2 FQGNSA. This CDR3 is CASSSQGKNTEAFF. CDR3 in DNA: TGTGCCAGCAGTTCACAGGGTAAGAACACTGAAGCTTTCTTT.

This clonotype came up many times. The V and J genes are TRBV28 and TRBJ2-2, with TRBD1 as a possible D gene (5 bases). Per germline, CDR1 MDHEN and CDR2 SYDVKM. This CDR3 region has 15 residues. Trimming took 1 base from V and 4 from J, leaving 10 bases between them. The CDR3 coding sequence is TGTGCCAGCAGTTTATTTGGACACAGCACCGGGGAGCTGTTTTTT. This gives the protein CASSLFGHSTGELFF.

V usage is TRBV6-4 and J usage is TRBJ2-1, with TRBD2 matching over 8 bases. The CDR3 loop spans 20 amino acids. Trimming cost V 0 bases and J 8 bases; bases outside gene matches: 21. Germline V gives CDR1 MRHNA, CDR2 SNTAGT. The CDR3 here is CASSDSIGPGLVSRSDEQFF. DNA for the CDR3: TGTGCCAGCAGTGACTCGATCGGGCCGGGACTAGTATCTAGGTCGGATGAGCAGTTCTTC.